The present TCR beta chain was sequenced within a study of shared clonotypes between healthy human individuals. The overall study: Used for every donor were three CD4 naive, three CD4 memory, two CD8 naive and one CD8 memory plate. Findings of the study overall: Approximately 4.6% of naive CD4 clonotypes were shared across a few donors.

Sequencing used immunoSEQ multiplex PCR; TCRdb keeps in-frame clones, though not all of them. The data contain roughly 2.4 million clones, roughly 95% of them singletons. About this clone itself: Antigen unknown. This specimen includes other DNA sequences encoding the same CDR3.

CDR3 length: 14 residues. V was clipped by 6 bases and J by 2 bases; unmatched bases: 4. Germline-derived CDR1 and CDR2 are MNHEY and SVGAGI. The sample consisted of naive CD4+ T cells sorted from blood. Subset reported: CD45RA+ positively selected. The J gene is TRBJ2-7, the V gene TRBV6-5; TRBD1 aligns across 10 bases. The sequence came from a man between 18 and 35 years old in good health. The CDR3 reads CASSRTGGAYEQYF. The CDR3 region has the DNA TGTGCCAGCAGCAGGACAGGGGGGGCCTACGAGCAGTACTTC.